The T cell receptor beta chain under discussion was sequenced for a study of blood T cell repertoires in COVID-19. This CDR3 has 17 amino acids. V shed 0 bases and J shed 4 bases, with 15 bases lying between them. CDR1 and CDR2 (germline): ENHRY, SYGVKD. Under the authors' procedure: Estimation of nucleated cell counts was performed using reference gene primer amplification. The method was immunoSEQ multiplex PCR; TCRdb's version includes in-frame clones alone and lacks a portion of them. That table furnishes V, J and clone size, whereas the DNA furnished D and trimming. The profile shows a few hundred thousand clones, roughly 87% of them singletons.

The sample taken for sequencing was peripheral blood. This chain uses TRBV10-3 with TRBJ1-4; tentatively, D is TRBD1 (5 bases). The sequence was collected from a man younger than 30 with active or convalescent COVID-19. CDR3 DNA: TGTGCCATCAGTGAGTCGTTCCCGGCCAGGGTTAATGAAAAACTGTTTTTT. Protein sequence: CAISESFPARVNEKLFF.